One T cell receptor (beta chain) is described in this entry. Its matching antigen is unknown. Lysates of CMV-infected fibroblasts at approximately 10 ug/mL stimulated these cells. Sorted nonresponding memory CD4+ T cells were CD40L-negative, CD69-negative, CD45RO-high. These HIV-1-infected adults initiated suppressive ART in chronic infection. These data come from a study of persistence of HIV-infected CD4 T cells. About the research overall: Donors were ART-treated; their CMV- and Gag-responding CD4+ T cells were isolated. Study-level findings and limits: The rare CMV-responding cells with HIV-1 proviruses were not separately TCR-sequenced.

The immunoSEQ assay was version 4, run in survey mode. Sequencing used immunoSEQ multiplex PCR; TCRdb keeps in-frame clones, though not all of them. The sample consists of more than 25,000 clones, roughly three quarters of them appearing once. This material consisted of CD4+ T cells sorted from PBMCs after roughly 18-hour stimulation, taken from a patient who received antiretroviral therapy. The receptor was derived from an adult woman with HIV who was CMV-seropositive.

The CDR3 is CASSPWSGGDQEQFF. Written as DNA, the CDR3 is TGTGCCAGCAGCCCCTGGAGCGGGGGGGACCAAGAGCAGTTCTTC. The rearrangement uses TRBV9 and TRBJ2-1; 10 nucleotides line up with TRBD2. This CDR3 is 15 amino acids long. Losses at the gene ends were 4 bases for V and 10 bases for J; bases not matched to a gene: 11. From germline, CDR1 is SGDLS and CDR2 YYNGEE.